These T cell receptor beta chains were read from a single sample in a study of glioma-infiltrating T cells after dendritic cell vaccination. Libraries were prepared by immunoSEQ multiplex PCR; TCRdb keeps only in-frame clonotypes and omits some of them. The table records about 76,000 clones, around 90% of them present only once. The sample was blood, taken after dendritic cell vaccination. These receptors all stem from a human donor with glioblastoma. Each CDR3 is given with its conserved first and last residue. The order of the fields is V gene, clone size, D gene, J gene, CDR3 protein, CDR3 DNA. D genes are given only for firm matches. Size is stated for part of the rows, as once, few or many counts, or as a class when the clone is expanded.

TRBV23-1	NA	NA	TRBJ1-1	CASSQCCRGKKNTEAFF	TGCGCCAGCAGTCAATGCTGCAGGGGTAAAAAAAACACTGAAGCTTTCTTT
TRBV10-3	NA	NA	TRBJ2-1	CAISESMEGQAYNEQFF	TGTGCCATCAGTGAGAGTATGGAGGGTCAAGCCTACAATGAGCAGTTCTTC
TRBV18	NA	TRBD1	TRBJ2-7	CASSPTTGRGLYEQYF	TGTGCCAGCTCACCAACCACCGGCAGGGGGCTCTACGAGCAGTACTTC
TRBV5-1	NA	NA	TRBJ1-2	CASSLATGRGYGYTF	TGCGCCAGCAGCTTGGCCACAGGGAGGGGCTATGGCTACACCTTC
TRBV2	NA	TRBD2	TRBJ2-3	CASSGTSGSTDTQYF	TGTGCCAGCAGTGGGACTAGCGGGAGTACAGATACGCAGTATTTT
TRBV7-6	once	TRBD1	TRBJ1-4	CASSSRDRSRVEKLFF	TGTGCCAGCAGCTCCCGGGACAGGAGTAGAGTTGAAAAACTGTTTTTT
TRBV6-1	NA	TRBD2	TRBJ2-1	CASSWTSGRLNEQFF	TGTGCCAGCAGTTGGACTAGCGGGAGGTTGAATGAGCAGTTCTTC
TRBV12-5	NA	NA	TRBJ1-3	CASGLASRGVLRSGNTIYF	TGTGCTAGTGGTTTGGCCTCGCGGGGAGTCCTTCGCTCTGGAAACACCATATATTTT
TRBV18	NA	TRBD1	TRBJ1-2	CASSRRDRVVYGYTF	TGTGCCAGCTCACGCCGGGACAGGGTGGTCTATGGCTACACCTTC
TRBV12-5	NA	NA	TRBJ2-5	CASGRGGRETQYF	TGTGCTAGTGGTCGAGGAGGGAGGGAGACCCAGTACTTC
TRBV5-1	NA	NA	TRBJ2-1	CASSLDSYYSYNEQFF	TGCGCCAGCAGCTTAGACAGCTATTACTCCTACAATGAGCAGTTCTTC
TRBV5-4	NA	TRBD1	TRBJ1-2	CASSTGRGGANYGYTF	TGTGCCAGCAGCACCGGACGAGGGGGCGCGAACTATGGCTACACCTTC
TRBV6-5	NA	TRBD2	TRBJ2-5	CASSRGTSGQETQYF	TGTGCCAGCAGTCGAGGGACTAGCGGACAAGAGACCCAGTACTTC